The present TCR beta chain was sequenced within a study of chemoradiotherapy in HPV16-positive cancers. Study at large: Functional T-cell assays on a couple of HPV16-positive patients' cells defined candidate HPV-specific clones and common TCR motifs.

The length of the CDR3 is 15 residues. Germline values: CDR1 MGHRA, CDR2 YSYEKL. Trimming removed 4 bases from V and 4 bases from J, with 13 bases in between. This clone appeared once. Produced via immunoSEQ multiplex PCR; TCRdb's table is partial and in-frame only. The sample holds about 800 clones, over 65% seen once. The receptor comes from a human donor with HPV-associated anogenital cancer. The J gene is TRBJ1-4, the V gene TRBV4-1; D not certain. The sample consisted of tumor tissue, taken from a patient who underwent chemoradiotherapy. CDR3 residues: CASSPRIVVNEKLFF. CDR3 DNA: TGCGCCAGCAGCCCCAGGATTGTGGTTAATGAAAAACTGTTTTTT.